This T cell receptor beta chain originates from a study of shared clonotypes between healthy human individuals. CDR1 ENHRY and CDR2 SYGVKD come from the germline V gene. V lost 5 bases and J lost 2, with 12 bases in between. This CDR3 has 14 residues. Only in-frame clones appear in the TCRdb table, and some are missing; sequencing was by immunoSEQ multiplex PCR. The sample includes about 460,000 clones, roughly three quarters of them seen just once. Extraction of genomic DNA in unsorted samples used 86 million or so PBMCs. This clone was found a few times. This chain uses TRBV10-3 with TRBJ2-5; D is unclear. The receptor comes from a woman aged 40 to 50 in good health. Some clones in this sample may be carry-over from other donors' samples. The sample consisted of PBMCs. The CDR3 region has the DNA TGTGCCATCAGTTCGGCCACCCCACAAGAGACCCAGTACTTC. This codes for CAISSATPQETQYF.